The 31 T cell receptor beta chains given below trace back to one sample, sequenced in a study of blood T cells in healthy people across ages. Primed by a sample-barcoded 5' primer and a J-beta primer mix, a second PCR proceeded for roughly 6 to 12 cycles. MiXCR, run by TCRdb on the 5' RACE reads, gives a single entry per CDR3 protein. The sample contains about 640,000 distinct CDR3 sequences, roughly 53% of which appear only once. The sequenced sample was blood. These TCRs come from a man aged 55 to 69 in good health.

The chain has TRBV20-1 and TRBJ2-1, with no clear D. This CDR3 region has 12 residues. Trimming pared 3 bases from V and 3 bases from J, leaving 6 bases between. The germline gives CDR1 DFQATT, CDR2 SNEGSKA (reference sequence). Here the CDR3 DNA reads TGCAGTGCTAGGACAATCTACAATGAGCAGTTCTTC. Translated: CSARTIYNEQFF.

This clonotype came up a few times. This sequence joins TRBV18 and TRBJ1-6; 7 bases map to TRBD1. V shed 1 base, J shed 8 bases, and the junction held 5 bases outside the gene matches. The CDR3 runs to 15 residues. In germline, CDR1 is KGHSH, CDR2 LQKENI. The CDR3: CASSPRQGRDSPLHF. CDR3 coding DNA: TGTGCCAGCTCACCACGACAGGGCCGGGATTCACCCCTCCACTTT. Looking up the rest from reference TRBV18 and TRBJ1-6 gives the full variable domain: NAGVMQNPRHLVRRRGQEARLRCSPMKGHSHVYWYRQLPEEGLKFMVYLQKENIIDESGMPKERFSAEFPKEGPSILRIQQVVRGDSAAYFCASSPRQGRDSPLHFGNGTRLTVT.

In DNA form, the CDR3 reads TGTGCCAGCAGTTCCCCTTGGGGGTCCTACGAGCAGTACTTC. Residues: CASSSPWGSYEQYF. The chain carries TRBV28 and TRBJ2-7, with D possibly called TRBD1 or TRBD2 (5 bases each). V dropped 4 bases and J dropped 1 base, with 11 bases sitting between them. The CDR3 totals 14 residues. CDR1 and CDR2 from the germline V gene are MDHEN and SYDVKM.

In regard to this clonotype: A much bigger clone sits one base away, suggesting this may be a read error. This chain connects TRBV20-1 to TRBJ2-1; 8 bases match TRBD1. Germline V gene sequence: CDR1 DFQATT, CDR2 SNEGSKA (reference sequence). CDR3 length equals 12 residues. The CDR3 nucleotides read TGCTGTGCTAGGACAGGGTACAATGAGCAGTTCTTC. This gives the protein CCARTGYNEQFF.

The table lists this clonotype with a few counts. This rearrangement joins TRBV7-2 to TRBJ2-7; no firm D call. V lost 3 bases and J 1 base, leaving 10 bases between the germline ends. Germline loops: CDR1 SGHTA, CDR2 FQGNSA. The CDR3 totals 14 residues. CDR3 coding DNA: TGTGCCAGCAGCTTGGACGGGCCTTCCTACGAGCAGTACTTC. It encodes CASSLDGPSYEQYF.

As to this clonotype: At one end, the junction sequence differs from germline, possibly due to a read error. The rearrangement links TRBV5-1 to TRBJ2-3, with D maybe TRBD2 (6 bases). The CDR3 runs 14 residues. Looked up from germline, CDR1 is SGHRS and CDR2 is YFSETQ. The CDR3 protein is CASSGTRETDTQCF. In DNA form, the CDR3 reads TGCGCCAGCAGCGGAACCCGGGAGACAGATACGCAGTGTTTT.

The rearrangement uses TRBV4-1 and TRBJ2-2; 8 positions agree with TRBD2. J was trimmed by 0 bases and V by 6 bases; bases with no gene match: 9. CDR1 and CDR2 (germline): MGHRA, YSYEKL. This CDR3 spans 17 amino acids. CDR3 sequence (DNA): TGCGCCAGCAGGCGTGTGGCGGGGGGTTCGAACACCGGGGAGCTGTTTTTT. It codes for CASRRVAGGSNTGELFF.

This chain joins TRBV6-5 and TRBJ1-1; a weak D match, TRBD1 (5 bases). The CDR3 loop spans 17 amino acids. The germline CDR1 and CDR2 sequences are MNHEY and SVGAGI. V lost 1 base, J lost 0 bases, and 15 bases lay in between. The CDR3 nucleotides read TGTGCCAGCAGTTACTATTCCCGGGACGGATTGAACACTGAAGCTTTCTTT. Translation gives CASSYYSRDGLNTEAFF.

As for this clonotype: This may stem from a read error, because a much larger clone lies one nucleotide away. The V and J genes are TRBV6-5 and TRBJ2-7; D may correspond to TRBD1 or TRBD2 (6 bases each). The J call may be in error: the DNA end matches TRBJ2-4 better. This CDR3 has 16 residues. CDR1 is MNHEY, CDR2 SVGAGI, per germline. The CDR3 is CASSAGRRIPRGIQYF. The DNA of the CDR3 is TGTGCCAGCAGCGCGGGACGGCGGATCCCCAGGGGCATTCAGTACTTC.

V and J are TRBV18 and TRBJ2-5, with D tentatively TRBD2 (5 bases). V lost 0 bases and J 2 bases, leaving 10 bases between the germline ends. Germline V CDR1 and CDR2: KGHSH, LQKENI. The CDR3 length is 15 residues. In nucleotides, the CDR3 is TGTGCCAGCTCACCACCGTCCCGGACTCAAGAGACCCAGTACTTC. This sequence encodes CASSPPSRTQETQYF.

This clonotype was picked up a small number of times. This chain joins TRBV6-2 or TRBV6-3 and TRBJ2-1; unclear D gene. Germline CDR1 is MNHEY and CDR2 is SVGEGT. V lost 5 bases to trimming and J lost 8 bases, with 13 bases between them. The CDR3 spans 13 residues. The CDR3 nucleotides are TGTGCCAGCAGTCGCCTCCTAAGGGATGAGCAGTTCTTC. Protein: CASSRLLRDEQFF.

This chain's CDR3 is CASRTEDTQYF. Written as DNA, the CDR3 is TGTGCCAGCAGGACCGAAGATACGCAGTATTTT. The chain employs TRBV6-5 and TRBJ2-3, with D unclear. The CDR3 consists of 11 residues. Trimming stripped 6 bases from V and 5 bases from J, with 6 bases between. Germline V CDR1 and CDR2: MNHEY, SVGAGI.

The V call is TRBV10-3, the J call TRBJ2-4; D assignment may be TRBD1 or TRBD2 (5 bases each). V dropped 2 bases and J dropped 13 bases, with 12 bases sitting between them. The CDR3 covers 12 residues. Per the germline V gene, CDR1 is ENHRY and CDR2 is SYGVKD. The chain's CDR3 is CAISEMMGEQYF. The CDR3 nucleotides are TGTGCCATCAGTGAGATGATGGGGGAGCAGTACTTC.

The rearrangement links TRBV7-2 to TRBJ2-5, with TRBD2 matching 13 bases. Unmatched junction bases numbered 16, after V lost 1 base and J lost 11 bases. The germline V gene has CDR1 SGHTA and CDR2 FQGNSA. The CDR3 has 18 amino acids. DNA for the CDR3: TGTGCCAGCAGCTTAGAAGGACTAGCGGGAGATCCCTCGGGGGAGCAGTACTTC. It yields the protein CASSLEGLAGDPSGEQYF. The full variable domain, its missing parts supplied by reference TRBV7-2 and TRBJ2-5, is GAGVSQSPSNKVTEKGKDVELRCDPISGHTALYWYRQSLGQGLEFLIYFQGNSAPDKSGLPSDRFSAERTGGSVSTLTIQRTQQEDSAVYLCASSLEGLAGDPSGEQYFGPGTRLLVL.

In this sample, this clonotype turned up a few times. This chain joins TRBV7-9 and TRBJ2-6, with D uncertain. The CDR3 sequence is 16 residues long. Trimming stripped 5 bases from V and 0 bases from J, with 11 bases between. In germline, CDR1 is SEHNR, CDR2 FQNEAQ (reference sequence). The CDR3 DNA is TGTGCCAGCAGCCCTGGTACCAGCTCTGGGGCCAACGTCCTGACTTTC. As protein: CASSPGTSSGANVLTF.

This rearrangement joins TRBV3-1 to TRBJ2-1; D gene unclear. The ends were cut back, 0 bases at V and 3 bases at J, with 15 bases in the middle. CDR3 size: 17 residues. Per the germline V gene, CDR1 is LGHDT and CDR2 is YNNKEL (reference sequence). CDR3 DNA: TGTGCCAGCAGCCAAGAACCCCCCCCCCACAGCTACAATGAGCAGTTCTTC. Protein sequence: CASSQEPPPHSYNEQFF.

The sample holds a few counts of this clonotype. The chain uses TRBV3-1 and TRBJ1-5; no clear D gene. Germline V gene data show CDR1 as LGHDT and CDR2 as YNNKEL (reference sequence). The CDR3 has 14 amino acids. Trimming removed 3 bases from V and 7 bases from J, with 13 bases in between. DNA of the CDR3: TGTGCCAGCAGCCACGGCGGCGGAGGCCAGCCCCAGCATTTT. Its protein is CASSHGGGGQPQHF.

This clonotype was seen a few times. The CDR3 protein is CASMSREGETQYF. CDR3 sequence (DNA): TGTGCCAGCATGAGTCGCGAGGGGGAGACCCAGTACTTC. The chain joins TRBV2 to TRBJ2-5; either TRBD1 or TRBD2 may fit D (5 bases each). The germline V and J ends were trimmed by 7 bases and 5 bases, with 14 bases remaining between them. Per germline, CDR1 SNHLY and CDR2 FYNNEI. The CDR3 has 13 amino acids.

The chain employs TRBV6-6 and TRBJ1-2; 7 nucleotides align to TRBD1. V lost 1 base, J lost 0 bases, and 8 bases stayed unmatched. Germline V CDR1 and CDR2: MNHNY, SVGAGI (reference sequence). This CDR3 has 17 amino acids. In nucleotides, the CDR3 is TGTGCCAGCAGTTACTTTCCGACAGGGCAAGCTAACTATGGCTACACCTTC. It yields the protein CASSYFPTGQANYGYTF.

This clonotype was seen a handful of times. The chain links TRBV7-9 to TRBJ1-2; a possible D gene is TRBD1 (5 bases). Germline V lookup: CDR1 SEHNR, CDR2 FQNEAQ (reference sequence). This CDR3 region has 14 residues. Trimming removed 1 base at V and 7 bases at J, with 13 bases between. In DNA, the CDR3 is TGTGCCAGCAGCTTAGGAGGGGAACGGGGTGGCTACACCTTC. This gives the protein CASSLGGERGGYTF.

This chain connects TRBV10-1 to TRBJ1-1; the match to TRBD1 covers 10 bases. The CDR3 loop spans 13 amino acids. Germline-derived CDR1 and CDR2 are WNHNN and SYGVQD (reference sequence). The trim removed 5 bases at V and 9 bases at J, leaving 6 bases unmatched. The CDR3 is CASSPGTGEKAFF. The CDR3 DNA sequence: TGCGCCAGCAGTCCCGGGACAGGGGAAAAAGCTTTCTTT.

The chain is built from TRBV10-3 and TRBJ2-7; D might be TRBD1 (5 bases). The closer fit of TRBJ2-5 to the DNA end suggests the J call may be wrong. The CDR3 totals 14 residues. Germline CDR1 and CDR2: ENHRY and SYGVKD. DNA for the CDR3: TGTGCCATCGGACAACAGTCTCGTCAAGAGACCCAGTACTTC. It encodes CAIGQQSRQETQYF.

The J gene is TRBJ2-2, the V gene TRBV9, with 8 bases lining up with TRBD2. Losses at the gene ends were 4 bases for V and 6 bases for J; bases not matched to a gene: 8. Germline CDR1 and CDR2: SGDLS and YYNGEE. The CDR3 consists of 15 residues. The chain's CDR3 is CASSRRSGGSGELFF. The CDR3 DNA reads TGTGCCAGCAGCCGCAGGAGCGGGGGCTCCGGGGAGCTGTTTTTT.

This chain connects TRBV7-2 to TRBJ2-5; 8 nucleotides align to TRBD1. Losses at the gene ends were 1 base for V and 2 bases for J; bases not matched to a gene: 15. The CDR3 runs to 19 residues. Germline-derived CDR1 and CDR2 are SGHTA and FQGNSA. CDR3: CASSLVGGRGRLPQETQYF. CDR3 nucleotides: TGTGCCAGCAGCTTAGTGGGGGGCAGGGGGCGTCTCCCTCAAGAGACCCAGTACTTC.

The chain has TRBV28 and TRBJ1-2; D possibly corresponds to TRBD1 (6 bases). The CDR3 length is 13 residues. CDR1 is MDHEN and CDR2 is SYDVKM in the germline V gene. The ends were cut back, 4 bases at V and 6 bases at J, with 12 bases in the middle. The CDR3 bases are TGTGCCAGCAGTTCCTATAGGGGGGATGGCTACACCTTC. Translation gives CASSSYRGDGYTF.

The sample holds one count of this clonotype. The V gene is TRBV20-1, the J gene TRBJ2-7; D could derive from TRBD1 or TRBD2 (5 bases each). Germline CDR1 DFQATT, CDR2 SNEGSKA (reference sequence). CDR3 length equals 13 residues. The V and J ends lost 3 bases and 0 bases respectively, with 9 bases between them. CDR3 amino acids: CSARRDGSYEQYF. The CDR3, as DNA: TGCAGTGCTAGGAGGGACGGCTCCTACGAGCAGTACTTC.

This sequence joins TRBV6-5 and TRBJ2-7; 9 bases align to TRBD1. CDR3 length equals 15 residues. Germline trimming cut 6 bases from V and 6 bases from J; bases unmatched to any gene: 12. Per the germline V gene, CDR1 is MNHEY and CDR2 is SVGAGI. The CDR3 sequence: CASRESRTGDGEQYF. DNA for the CDR3: TGTGCCAGCAGGGAAAGTAGGACAGGGGATGGCGAGCAGTACTTC.

This clonotype was counted between two and nine times. This chain joins TRBV15 and TRBJ2-5, with D perhaps TRBD1 or TRBD2 (6 bases each). V gave up 1 base and J gave up 5 bases, with 11 bases separating them. This CDR3 region has 14 residues. Germline assignment: CDR1 LNHNV and CDR2 YYDKDF (reference sequence). The CDR3 protein is CATSRAGARETQYF. CDR3 sequence (DNA): TGTGCCACCAGCAGAGCGGGGGCTCGTGAGACCCAGTACTTC.

This clonotype has just a few counts. The gene calls are TRBV20-1 and TRBJ2-5; no clear D. The CDR3 length is 13 residues. The germline CDR1 and CDR2 sequences are DFQATT and SNEGSKA (reference sequence). V was trimmed by 4 bases and J by 5 bases, leaving 14 bases between them. The CDR3 is CSAIRANRETQYF. CDR3 DNA sequence: TGCAGTGCTATTAGGGCGAACCGGGAGACCCAGTACTTC.

In this sample, this clonotype turned up a few times. The chain combines TRBV7-2 with TRBJ2-7; D is possibly TRBD2 (6 bases). V was pared by 5 bases and J by 2 bases, with 13 bases between. CDR1 and CDR2 from the germline V gene are SGHTA and FQGNSA. This CDR3 contains 14 residues. CDR3 sequence: CASSPGLSTYEQYF. The DNA for the CDR3 is TGTGCCAGCAGCCCGGGACTTTCCACCTACGAGCAGTACTTC.

The chain employs TRBV28 and TRBJ2-5; 8 positions match TRBD1. CDR3 size: 15 residues. With V trimmed by 4 bases and J by 1 base, 5 bases remained unmatched. CDR1 is MDHEN and CDR2 is SYDVKM in the germline V gene. The CDR3 sequence: CASSSIDRGQETQYF. For the CDR3, the DNA is TGTGCCAGCAGTTCAATCGACAGGGGCCAAGAGACCCAGTACTTC.